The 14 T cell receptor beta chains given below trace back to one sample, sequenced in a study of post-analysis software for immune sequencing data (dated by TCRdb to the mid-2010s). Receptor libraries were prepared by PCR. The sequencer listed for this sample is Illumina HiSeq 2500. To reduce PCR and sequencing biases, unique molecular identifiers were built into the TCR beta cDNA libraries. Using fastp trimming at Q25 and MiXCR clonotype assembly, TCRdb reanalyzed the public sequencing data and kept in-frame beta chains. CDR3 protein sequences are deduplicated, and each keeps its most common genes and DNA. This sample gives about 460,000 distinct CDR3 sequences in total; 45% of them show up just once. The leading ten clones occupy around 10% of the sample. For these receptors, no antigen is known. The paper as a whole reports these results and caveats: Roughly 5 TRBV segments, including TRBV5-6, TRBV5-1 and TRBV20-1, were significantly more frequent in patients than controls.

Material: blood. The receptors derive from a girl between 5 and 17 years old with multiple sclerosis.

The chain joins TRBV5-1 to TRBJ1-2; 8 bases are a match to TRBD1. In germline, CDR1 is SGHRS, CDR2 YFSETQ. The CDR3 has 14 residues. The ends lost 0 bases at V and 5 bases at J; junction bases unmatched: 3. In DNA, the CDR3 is TGCGCCAGCAGCTTGGTACAGGGGGAATATGGCTACACCTTC. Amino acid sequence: CASSLVQGEYGYTF. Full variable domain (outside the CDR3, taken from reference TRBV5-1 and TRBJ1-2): KAGVTQTPRYLIKTRGQQVTLSCSPISGHRSVSWYQQTPGQGLQFLFEYFSETQRNKGNFPGRFSGRQFSNSRSEMNVSTLELGDSALYLCASSLVQGEYGYTFGSGTRLTVV.

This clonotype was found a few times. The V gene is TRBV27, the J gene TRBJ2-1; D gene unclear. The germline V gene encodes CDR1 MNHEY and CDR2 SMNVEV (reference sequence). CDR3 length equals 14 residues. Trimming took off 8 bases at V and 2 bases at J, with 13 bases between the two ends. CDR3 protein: CASPNSGTYNEQFF. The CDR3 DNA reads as TGTGCCAGCCCTAACAGTGGGACCTACAATGAGCAGTTCTTC.

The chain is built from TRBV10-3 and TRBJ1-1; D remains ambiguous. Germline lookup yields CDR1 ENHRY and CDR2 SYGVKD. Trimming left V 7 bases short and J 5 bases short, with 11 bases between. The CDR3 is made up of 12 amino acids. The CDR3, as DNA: TGTGCCATCAAGGGCCCGGAGACTGAAGCTTTCTTT. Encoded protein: CAIKGPETEAFF.

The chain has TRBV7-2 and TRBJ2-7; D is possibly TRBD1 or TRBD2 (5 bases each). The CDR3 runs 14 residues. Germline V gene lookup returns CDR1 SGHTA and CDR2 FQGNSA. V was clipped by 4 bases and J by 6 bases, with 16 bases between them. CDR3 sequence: CASSYIGTRREQYF. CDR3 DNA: TGTGCCAGCAGCTACATAGGGACGCGACGCGAGCAGTACTTC.

DNA of the CDR3: TGCGCCAGCAGCCAAGCATGGCGATCCAATCAGCCCCAGCATTTT. Amino acid sequence: CASSQAWRSNQPQHF. This rearrangement joins TRBV4-1 to TRBJ1-5; no clear D. The germline V gene has CDR1 MGHRA and CDR2 YSYEKL. V was trimmed by 1 base and J by 3 bases, leaving 10 bases between them. The CDR3 sequence is 15 residues long.

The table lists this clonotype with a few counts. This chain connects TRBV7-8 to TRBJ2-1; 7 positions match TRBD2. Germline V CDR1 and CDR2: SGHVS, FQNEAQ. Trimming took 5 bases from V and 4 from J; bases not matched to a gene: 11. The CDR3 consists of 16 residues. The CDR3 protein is CASSNRRRERYNEQFF. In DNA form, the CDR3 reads TGTGCCAGCAGCAATAGGAGGCGGGAGAGGTACAATGAGCAGTTCTTC.

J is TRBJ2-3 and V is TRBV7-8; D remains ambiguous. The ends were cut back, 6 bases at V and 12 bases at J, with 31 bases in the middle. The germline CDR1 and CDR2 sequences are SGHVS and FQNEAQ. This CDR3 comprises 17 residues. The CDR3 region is CASRYSPDGIYVGSQYF. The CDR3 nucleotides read TGTGCCAGCAGATACAGCCCAGACGGCATATACGTGGGGTCCCAGTATTTT.

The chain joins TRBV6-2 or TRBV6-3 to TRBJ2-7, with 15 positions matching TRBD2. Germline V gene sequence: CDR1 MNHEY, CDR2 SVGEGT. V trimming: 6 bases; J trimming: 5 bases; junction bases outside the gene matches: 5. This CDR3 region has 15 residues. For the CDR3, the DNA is TGTGCCAGCAGCTATGGACTAGCGGGAGGGAACGAGCAGTACTTC. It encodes CASSYGLAGGNEQYF.

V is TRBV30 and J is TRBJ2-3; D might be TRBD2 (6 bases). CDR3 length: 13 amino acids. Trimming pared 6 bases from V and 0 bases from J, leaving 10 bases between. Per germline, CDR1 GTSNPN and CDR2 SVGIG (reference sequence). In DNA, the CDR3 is TGTGCCTGTAGTAGCGGTAGCACAGATACGCAGTATTTT. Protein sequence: CACSSGSTDTQYF.

The chain's CDR3 is CASSFTGEEAQYF. The CDR3 DNA follows: TGCGCCAGCAGCTTCACAGGGGAGGAGGCCCAGTACTTC. The V and J genes are TRBV5-1 and TRBJ2-7; D may be TRBD1 (7 bases). This CDR3 comprises 13 residues. The germline CDR1 and CDR2 sequences are SGHRS and YFSETQ. Trimming shortened V by 2 bases and J by 10 bases, and 16 bases separated the two germline ends.

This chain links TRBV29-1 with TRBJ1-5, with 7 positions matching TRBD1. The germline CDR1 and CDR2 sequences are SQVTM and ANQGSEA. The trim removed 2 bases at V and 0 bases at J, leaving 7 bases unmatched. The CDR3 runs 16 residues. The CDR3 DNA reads TGCAGCGTTGAACCATCGACAGGGAGTAGCAATCAGCCCCAGCATTTT. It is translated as CSVEPSTGSSNQPQHF.

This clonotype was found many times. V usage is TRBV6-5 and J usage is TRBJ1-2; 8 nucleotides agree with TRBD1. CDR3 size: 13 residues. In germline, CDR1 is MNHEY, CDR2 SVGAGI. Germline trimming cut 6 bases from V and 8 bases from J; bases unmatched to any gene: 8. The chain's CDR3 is CASSYGQGRGYTF. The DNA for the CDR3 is TGTGCCAGCAGCTATGGACAGGGTCGAGGCTACACCTTC.

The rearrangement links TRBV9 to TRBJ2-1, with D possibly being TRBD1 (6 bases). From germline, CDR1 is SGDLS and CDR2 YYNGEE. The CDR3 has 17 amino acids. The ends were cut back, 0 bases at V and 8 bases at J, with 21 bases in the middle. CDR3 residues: CASSVAGDLDGADEQFF. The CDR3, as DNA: TGTGCCAGCAGCGTAGCAGGGGACCTAGATGGGGCCGATGAGCAGTTCTTC.

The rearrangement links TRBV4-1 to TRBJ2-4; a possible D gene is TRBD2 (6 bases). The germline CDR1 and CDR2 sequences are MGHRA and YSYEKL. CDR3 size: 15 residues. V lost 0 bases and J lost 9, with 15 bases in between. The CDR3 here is CASSQERAGFGIQYF. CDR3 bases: TGCGCCAGCAGCCAAGAACGGGCGGGATTTGGCATTCAGTACTTC.